The text below deals with one T cell receptor beta chain. The sample belongs to a study of blood T cell repertoires in COVID-19. Libraries were prepared by immunoSEQ multiplex PCR; TCRdb keeps only in-frame clonotypes and omits some of them. The table lists roughly 49,000 clones, about nine tenths of them singletons. V lost 3 bases, J lost 2 bases, and 4 bases stayed unmatched. Per the germline V gene, CDR1 is LGHNA and CDR2 is YNFKEQ. The CDR3 is made up of 15 amino acids. This clonotype was sampled from a man aged 45-65 years with active COVID-19. V gene TRBV4-2 combines with J gene TRBJ2-7; 10 nucleotides match TRBD2. Sequencing was performed on peripheral blood. This CDR3 reads CASSHLAGETYEQYF. The CDR3 DNA reads TGTGCCAGCAGCCATCTAGCGGGAGAGACCTACGAGCAGTACTTC.